The clone carrying this TCR beta chain was recorded many times. Its antigen is not identified. PBMCs numbering 2 million and stored at -80 C yielded the unsorted libraries. The data are from a study of neurological immune-mediated disorders. Study-wide findings and caveats: Levels of TCR clonal expansion peaked in HTLV-1-associated myelopathy and reached their lowest in multiple sclerosis, under those of healthy controls. None of the CDR3 amino acid sequences found in expanded clones was shared across subjects. This suggests that the TCR-beta repertoires were private in all groups.

Synthesis of cDNA was accomplished via 5'RACE employing 10-nucleotide random UMIs. TCRdb used MiXCR to reprocess the 5' RACE reads, holding one entry per CDR3 protein. The sample contains about 79,000 distinct CDR3 sequences, roughly 15% of which appear only once. Looked up from germline, CDR1 is SGHAT and CDR2 is FQNNGV. The V gene lost 4 bases and the J gene lost 1 base, with 17 bases spanning the gap. The CDR3 runs 17 residues. The material sequenced was PBMCs. This chain connects TRBV11-2 to TRBJ2-1, with D maybe TRBD2 (5 bases). The TCR comes from a woman aged 45-65 years in good health. CDR3 DNA: TGTGCCAGCAGCTCATACTTCGGCGGAGGTTCCTACAATGAGCAGTTCTTC. This gives the protein CASSSYFGGGSYNEQFF.